What follows describes a single T cell receptor (beta chain). Profiled with immunoSEQ multiplex PCR; TCRdb holds only in-frame clones, not every one. This sample has roughly 70,000 clones, with around 80% found just once. Trimming stripped 5 bases from V and 0 bases from J, with 19 bases between. There are 18 residues in the CDR3. Germline V gene lookup returns CDR1 SGHTA and CDR2 FQGNSA. This entry comes from a study of blood T cell repertoires in COVID-19. The genes are TRBV7-2 and TRBJ2-2, with D perhaps matching TRBD2 (6 bases). The source of this sequence is a man in his 70s who had recovered from COVID-19. Sequencing was carried out using peripheral blood. DNA of the CDR3: TGTGCCAGCAGCACACGTCCTTTAGCGGAGACGAACACCGGGGAGCTGTTTTTT. Protein product: CASSTRPLAETNTGELFF.